This is a list of T cell receptor beta chains from one sample in a study of liver allograft versus peripheral blood T cells. TCRdb called the reads again in MiXCR, with one record for every CDR3 protein. The table has some 3,500 distinct CDR3 sequences, approximately 15% seen once; the top ten hold 21%. These receptors all come from a human patient who had a liver transplant. Among the T cells, some may be from the graft donor. CDR3s include the opening cysteine and the closing phenylalanine or tryptophan. A D gene is named only where the DNA matches it firmly. Clone size is stated in some rows and not others, as once, few, many or a class when expanded.

j_call: TRBJ1-2; v_call: TRBV11-3; clone_size: medium-sized; d_call: .; cdr3_nt: TGTGCCAGCAGCTCCCCGGTGGGAGGCTACACCTTC; cdr3_aa: CASSSPVGGYTF
j_call: TRBJ1-4; v_call: TRBV18; clone_size: large; d_call: .; cdr3_nt: TGTGCCAGCTCACGTGCAACTAATGAAAAACTGTTTTTT; cdr3_aa: CASSRATNEKLFF
j_call: TRBJ1-4; v_call: TRBV20-1; clone_size: .; d_call: .; cdr3_nt: TGCAGTGCATCCCCGGGGGGCCCTAATGAAAAACTGTTTTTT; cdr3_aa: CSASPGGPNEKLFF
j_call: TRBJ1-2; v_call: TRBV2; clone_size: .; d_call: .; cdr3_nt: TGTGCCAGCAGTGAGGACAGAATCTATGGCTACACCTTC; cdr3_aa: CASSEDRIYGYTF
j_call: TRBJ2-1; v_call: TRBV29-1; clone_size: .; d_call: .; cdr3_nt: TGCAGCGTTGGCCCGGCAGGGAGGTCCGATGAGCAGTTCTTC; cdr3_aa: CSVGPAGRSDEQFF
j_call: TRBJ2-1; v_call: TRBV6-2/TRBV6-3; clone_size: few; d_call: .; cdr3_nt: TGTGCCAGCAGTCACCGGGACGCCAAGCGCAATGAGCAGTTCTTC; cdr3_aa: CASSHRDAKRNEQFF
j_call: TRBJ1-1; v_call: TRBV2; clone_size: few; d_call: .; cdr3_nt: TGTGCCAGCAGTGCGGGGGGCGCGGGAACTGAAGCTTTCTTT; cdr3_aa: CASSAGGAGTEAFF
j_call: TRBJ1-6; v_call: TRBV6-5; clone_size: large; d_call: .; cdr3_nt: TGTGCCAGCAGTTACCAGGACAGTAATTCACCCCTCCACTTT; cdr3_aa: CASSYQDSNSPLHF
j_call: TRBJ1-3; v_call: TRBV19; clone_size: medium-sized; d_call: TRBD1; cdr3_nt: TGTGCCAGTAGCGGACAGGGAGACTCTGGAAACACCATATATTTT; cdr3_aa: CASSGQGDSGNTIYF
j_call: TRBJ2-3; v_call: TRBV6-5; clone_size: medium-sized; d_call: .; cdr3_nt: TGTGCCAGCAGTCCCCCGGGAGCCCAGACGCAGTATTTT; cdr3_aa: CASSPPGAQTQYF
j_call: TRBJ2-7; v_call: TRBV13; clone_size: medium-sized; d_call: TRBD1; cdr3_nt: TGTGCCAGCAGCTTAGGTATATACGGGACAGGTTCGAACGAGCAGTACTTC; cdr3_aa: CASSLGIYGTGSNEQYF
j_call: TRBJ1-2; v_call: TRBV11-3; clone_size: medium-sized; d_call: TRBD1; cdr3_nt: TGTGCCAGCAGCTCCCAGGGACAGGGCGCGCGTGACTACACCTTC; cdr3_aa: CASSSQGQGARDYTF
j_call: TRBJ1-2; v_call: TRBV7-2; clone_size: medium-sized; d_call: .; cdr3_nt: TGTGCCAGCAGCTTAGAAGGTGGCAGACTAACCCTCTATGGCTACACCTTC; cdr3_aa: CASSLEGGRLTLYGYTF
j_call: TRBJ1-2; v_call: TRBV6-1; clone_size: .; d_call: TRBD1; cdr3_nt: TGTGCCAGCAGCGGGGACAGGGGAAGCTATGGCTACACCTTC; cdr3_aa: CASSGDRGSYGYTF
j_call: TRBJ1-2; v_call: TRBV6-1; clone_size: medium-sized; d_call: .; cdr3_nt: TGTGCCAGCGGAAGCAGGGCTGTCTACTATGGCTACACCTTC; cdr3_aa: CASGSRAVYYGYTF
j_call: TRBJ1-5; v_call: TRBV10-3; clone_size: medium-sized; d_call: .; cdr3_nt: TGTGCCATCAGATCCGCTGACAGTGATAGACCCCAGCATTTT; cdr3_aa: CAIRSADSDRPQHF
j_call: TRBJ1-2; v_call: TRBV6-5; clone_size: medium-sized; d_call: TRBD1; cdr3_nt: TGTGCCACTTTCACAGGGGGTGATGGCTACACCTTC; cdr3_aa: CATFTGGDGYTF
j_call: TRBJ1-3; v_call: TRBV6-5; clone_size: large; d_call: .; cdr3_nt: TGTGCCAGCAGTTACTCGAGGGCAGGGGCTGGAAACACCATATATTTT; cdr3_aa: CASSYSRAGAGNTIYF
j_call: TRBJ1-3; v_call: TRBV28; clone_size: medium-sized; d_call: TRBD1; cdr3_nt: TGTGCCAGCAGCCCGACAGGGAGTGGAAACACCATATATTTT; cdr3_aa: CASSPTGSGNTIYF